Following are 31 T cell receptor beta chains from one sample sequenced in a study of control samples from healthy donors and cancer patients. Sequencing was performed with immunoSEQ multiplex PCR; in TCRdb, only in-frame clones are kept and a portion is missing. Among 100,000 to 150,000 clones listed, over 85% were seen once. Sequenced input: blood. The source is a man between 18 and 29 years old in good health.

This chain joins TRBV2 and TRBJ2-3, with D hard to call. The V gene lost 8 bases and the J gene lost 2 bases, with 17 bases spanning the gap. Looked up from germline, CDR1 is SNHLY and CDR2 is FYNNEI. This CDR3 contains 15 residues. CDR3: CASDTADGSTDTQYF. As DNA, the CDR3 is TGTGCCAGCGATACAGCTGACGGGTCCACAGATACGCAGTATTTT.

This clone has only a few counts. The J gene is TRBJ2-7, the V gene TRBV4-1; D is ambiguous. CDR1 is MGHRA, CDR2 YSYEKL, per germline. The CDR3 is 15 amino acids. Trimming removed 4 bases from V and 0 bases from J, with 13 bases in between. The chain's CDR3 is CASSPFGLLSYEQYF. The CDR3 DNA reads TGCGCCAGCAGCCCCTTCGGGCTCCTCTCCTACGAGCAGTACTTC.

The CDR3 DNA follows: TGTGCCAGTAGTCCGGGGACACAAGAGACCCAGTACTTC. Protein sequence: CASSPGTQETQYF. The chain carries TRBV19 and TRBJ2-5; TRBD1 might be the D (6 bases). Trimming took 5 bases from V and 2 from J, leaving 9 bases between them. Germline-derived CDR1 and CDR2 are LNHDA and SQIVND (reference sequence). CDR3 length equals 13 residues.

The V and J genes are TRBV5-1 and TRBJ2-1; 9 positions match TRBD1. CDR3 length: 14 residues. Germline CDR1 and CDR2: SGHRS and YFSETQ. Trimming took 2 bases from V and 8 from J; bases not matched to a gene: 5. The CDR3 protein is CASSFLTGGDEQFF. CDR3 sequence (DNA): TGCGCCAGCAGCTTTTTGACAGGGGGTGATGAGCAGTTCTTC.

CDR3 residues: CASSGYSYNEQFF. CDR3 coding DNA: TGTGCCAGCAGTGGTTACAGCTACAATGAGCAGTTCTTC. This chain links TRBV12-3 or TRBV12-4 with TRBJ2-1; D is unclear. This CDR3 spans 13 amino acids. Trimming took 5 bases from V and 3 from J, leaving 8 bases between them.

The V call is TRBV7-2, the J call TRBJ2-7; D remains ambiguous. The CDR3 covers 13 residues. Trimming took off 4 bases at V and 6 bases at J, with 13 bases between the two ends. Germline CDR1 SGHTA, CDR2 FQGNSA. The CDR3 reads CASSYRTGGEQYF. DNA for the CDR3: TGTGCCAGCAGCTACCGAACCGGCGGCGAGCAGTACTTC.

The V and J genes are TRBV5-1 and TRBJ1-2; no clear D. The CDR3 has 14 amino acids. V gave up 0 bases and J gave up 0 bases, with 6 bases separating them. Germline assignment: CDR1 SGHRS and CDR2 YFSETQ. The CDR3 spells CASSLGPPNYGYTF. DNA for the CDR3: TGCGCCAGCAGCTTGGGACCCCCTAACTATGGCTACACCTTC.

This clone has only one observation. The V call is TRBV9, the J call TRBJ2-1, with TRBD1 matching 12 bases. CDR3 length equals 16 residues. Trimming cost V 4 bases and J 6 bases; bases outside gene matches: 8. Germline lookup yields CDR1 SGDLS and CDR2 YYNGEE. CDR3 DNA: TGTGCCAGCAGCTTCATCGGGACAGGGGGCTCCAATGAGCAGTTCTTC. Translation gives CASSFIGTGGSNEQFF.

The genes are TRBV9 and TRBJ1-5; D gene uncertain. Germline CDR1 reads SGDLS; CDR2 reads YYNGEE. With 10 bases removed from V and 6 bases from J, the gap between germline ends came to 20 bases. The CDR3 is 14 amino acids. The CDR3 DNA reads as TGTGCCCGGGCGCGGGCAGGACGGGCTCAGCCCCAGCATTTT. It codes for CARARAGRAQPQHF.

The chain links TRBV5-4 to TRBJ1-2; 7 nucleotides agree with TRBD1. The ends lost 2 bases at V and 8 bases at J; junction bases unmatched: 6. This CDR3 is built from 13 residues. Germline assignment: CDR1 SGHNT and CDR2 YYREEE (reference sequence). The CDR3 bases are TGTGCCAGCAGCTTCGGGGACAGATGGGGCTACACCTTC. Translation: CASSFGDRWGYTF. The variable domain in full, with the rest retrieved from reference TRBV5-4 and TRBJ1-2, is ETGVTQSPTHLIKTRGQQVTLRCSSQSGHNTVSWYQQALGQGPQFIFQYYREEENGRGNFPPRFSGLQFPNYSSELNVNALELDDSALYLCASSFGDRWGYTFGSGTRLTVV.

The chain links TRBV9 to TRBJ1-5; no clear D. Germline V gene sequence: CDR1 SGDLS, CDR2 YYNGEE. V was shortened by 0 bases and J by 2 bases, with 9 bases between the two germline ends. This CDR3 is built from 15 residues. CDR3 in amino acids: CASSVDGQRNQPQHF. DNA for the CDR3: TGTGCCAGCAGCGTAGATGGGCAGCGCAATCAGCCCCAGCATTTT.

The CDR3 region has the DNA TGTGCCAGCAGCCCTGGGACGTACTACGAGCAGTACTTC. Protein: CASSPGTYYEQYF. V gene TRBV27 combines with J gene TRBJ2-7; D tentatively fits TRBD1 or TRBD2 (5 bases each). The CDR3 has 13 residues. Trimming stripped 6 bases from V and 3 bases from J, with 12 bases between. Germline CDR1 is MNHEY and CDR2 is SMNVEV (reference sequence).

V gene TRBV6-1 combines with J gene TRBJ1-5, with 7 positions matching TRBD1. From germline, CDR1 is MNHNS and CDR2 SASEGT. This CDR3 spans 15 amino acids. After removal of 1 base from V and 6 bases from J, the junction contained 6 bases not matched to a gene. The CDR3 sequence is CASSEGQGDGQPQHF. CDR3 nucleotides: TGTGCCAGCAGTGAAGGGCAGGGGGACGGTCAGCCCCAGCATTTT.

Only one count was recorded for this clone. Sequence at one end of the junction differs from germline and may be a read error. This sequence joins TRBV20-1 and TRBJ2-1; D ambiguous. Germline values: CDR1 DFQATT, CDR2 SNEGSKA (reference sequence). This CDR3 is built from 10 residues. The CDR3 DNA is TGCAGTGCTACTGGTAATGGGCAGTTCTTC. Translating it yields CSATGNGQFF.

In this sample, this clone turned up once. The V call is TRBV4-1, the J call TRBJ1-1; tentative D call: TRBD1 (6 bases). Germline CDR1 and CDR2: MGHRA and YSYEKL. CDR3 length equals 14 residues. The V end was cut by 5 bases, the J end by 1 base, with 11 bases between. Here the CDR3 reads CASSSLTGNTEAFF. In DNA form, the CDR3 reads TGCGCCAGCAGCTCTCTGACAGGGAACACTGAAGCTTTCTTT.

The V gene is TRBV11-2, the J gene TRBJ2-4; D is perhaps TRBD1 (5 bases). Germline V CDR1 and CDR2: SGHAT, FQNNGV. CDR3 length: 14 residues. Trimming left V 5 bases short and J 3 bases short, with 11 bases between. The CDR3 region is CASSKTALKNIQYF. DNA of the CDR3: TGTGCCAGCAGCAAGACAGCCCTCAAAAACATTCAGTACTTC.

The chain joins TRBV29-1 to TRBJ1-2, with 8 bases lining up with TRBD1. The junction had 4 bases not matched to a gene; V was cut back by 1 base and J by 3 bases. The CDR3 runs 14 residues. Looked up from germline, CDR1 is SQVTM and CDR2 is ANQGSEA. The CDR3: CSVEVWTGYYGYTF. The CDR3 nucleotides are TGCAGCGTTGAAGTGTGGACAGGGTACTATGGCTACACCTTC.

V gene TRBV28 combines with J gene TRBJ1-2; no firm D call. Germline loops: CDR1 MDHEN, CDR2 SYDVKM. V was cut by 3 bases and J by 1 base, with 3 bases left in between. This CDR3 comprises 12 residues. CDR3 nucleotide sequence: TGTGCCAGCAGTTTTTATAACTATGGCTACACCTTC. It encodes CASSFYNYGYTF.

The chain is built from TRBV3-1 (or the pseudogene TRBV3-2) and TRBJ1-1; D uncertain. The CDR3 sequence is 15 residues long. Looked up from germline, CDR1 is LGHDT and CDR2 is YNNKEL (reference sequence). V was trimmed by 3 bases and J by 5 bases, leaving 16 bases between them. The CDR3 region is CASSHGLTWRTEAFF. CDR3 bases: TGTGCCAGCAGCCATGGGCTTACATGGCGAACTGAAGCTTTCTTT.

The gene calls are TRBV2 and TRBJ1-5; no reliable D call. This CDR3 contains 16 residues. V gave up 0 bases and J gave up 2 bases, with 11 bases separating them. CDR1 is SNHLY and CDR2 is FYNNEI in the germline V gene. Written as DNA, the CDR3 is TGTGCCAGCAGTGAAGCTGGGGTTCTTCGCAATCAGCCCCAGCATTTT. Protein product: CASSEAGVLRNQPQHF.

The V call is TRBV18, the J call TRBJ1-3, with D perhaps matching TRBD1 (5 bases). CDR1 KGHSH and CDR2 LQKENI come from the germline V gene. V lost 4 bases and J lost 0, with 13 bases in between. CDR3 size: 16 residues. The chain's CDR3 is CASSRPGSSSGNTIYF. In DNA form, the CDR3 reads TGTGCCAGCTCACGACCAGGGTCTTCCTCTGGAAACACCATATATTTT.

The chain links TRBV11-2 to TRBJ2-7; 7 bases map to TRBD1. Germline assignment: CDR1 SGHAT and CDR2 FQNNGV. Unmatched junction bases numbered 13, after V lost 5 bases and J lost 3 bases. This CDR3 has 16 residues. The CDR3 here is CASSLRSGTVLYEQYF. CDR3 nucleotide sequence: TGTGCCAGCAGCCTACGTTCCGGGACAGTACTCTACGAGCAGTACTTC.

V and J are TRBV6-5 and TRBJ1-4; no clear D. Germline V gene lookup returns CDR1 MNHEY and CDR2 SVGAGI. This CDR3 has 15 amino acids. Between the trimmed V and J ends, which lost 0 bases and 5 bases, there was a span of 10 bases. The DNA for the CDR3 is TGTGCCAGCAGTTACTCGGGCAGTCTGAATGAAAAACTGTTTTTT. It is translated as CASSYSGSLNEKLFF.

The chain links TRBV12-3 or TRBV12-4 to TRBJ1-2; D may be TRBD1 (5 bases). This CDR3 is 13 amino acids long. The V end lost 1 base, the J end lost 7 bases, and 10 bases lay between the germline ends. CDR3 amino acids: CASSLVLGVGYTF. DNA of the CDR3: TGTGCCAGCAGTTTAGTGTTAGGGGTTGGCTACACCTTC.

The rearrangement links TRBV2 to TRBJ2-2; possibly TRBD1 for D (6 bases). Germline-derived CDR1 and CDR2 are SNHLY and FYNNEI. The CDR3 sequence is 13 residues long. Trimming shortened V by 6 bases and J by 1 base, and 6 bases separated the two germline ends. CDR3 DNA sequence: TGTGCCAGCAGACAGGGGAACACCGGGGAGCTGTTTTTT. Translating it yields CASRQGNTGELFF. The full variable domain, with the rest looked up from reference TRBV2 and TRBJ2-2, is EPEVTQTPSHQVTQMGQEVILRCVPISNHLYFYWYRQILGQKVEFLVSFYNNEISEKSEIFDDQFSVERPDGSNFTLKIRSTKLEDSAMYFCASRQGNTGELFFGEGSRLTVL.

The chain is built from TRBV6-1 and TRBJ1-6; a possible D gene is TRBD1 (6 bases). This CDR3 is built from 13 residues. V lost 2 bases and J 14 bases, leaving 13 bases between the germline ends. CDR1 and CDR2 (germline): MNHNS, SASEGT. The CDR3 spells CASSETQGKTLHF. The CDR3 DNA reads as TGTGCCAGCAGTGAAACACAGGGAAAGACCCTCCACTTT.

The V call is TRBV7-7, the J call TRBJ2-5; D not resolved. This CDR3 comprises 14 residues. Trimming took off 5 bases at V and 5 bases at J, with 15 bases between the two ends. CDR1 is SSHAT, CDR2 FNYEAQ, per germline (reference sequence). The DNA of the CDR3 is TGTGCCAGCAGCCTAGTTGGGATAGGGGAGACCCAGTACTTC. Translation gives CASSLVGIGETQYF.

CDR3 coding DNA: TGTGCCAGCAGTTACGATAGCAATCAGCCCCAGCATTTT. Translation gives CASSYDSNQPQHF. The chain recombines TRBV6-5 with TRBJ1-5; D uncertain. This CDR3 is 13 amino acids long. The germline V gene encodes CDR1 MNHEY and CDR2 SVGAGI. V was clipped by 2 bases and J by 0 bases, with 2 bases between them.

CDR3 sequence (DNA): TGTGCCAGCCTAAGCACTGAAGCTTTCTTT. Its translation is CASLSTEAFF. The chain employs TRBV6-6 and TRBJ1-1; D is unclear. The CDR3 totals 10 residues. The V gene's germline CDR1 is MNHNY and CDR2 SVGAGI (reference sequence). The V end was cut by 8 bases, the J end by 4 bases, with 5 bases between.

The rearrangement links TRBV5-1 to TRBJ1-3; maybe TRBD1 (6 bases). Trimming left V 4 bases short and J 2 bases short, with 19 bases between. The CDR3 sequence is 17 residues long. Germline V gives CDR1 SGHRS, CDR2 YFSETQ. The CDR3 DNA reads TGCGCCAGCAGCATACTGTCGCAGGGGATGACTGGAAACACCATATATTTT. This gives the protein CASSILSQGMTGNTIYF.

This sequence joins TRBV5-5 and TRBJ1-6; weak D call: TRBD1 (6 bases). The germline gives CDR1 SGHKS, CDR2 YYEKEE (reference sequence). Trimming pared 0 bases from V and 3 bases from J, leaving 16 bases between. This CDR3 region has 18 residues. CDR3 in DNA: TGTGCCAGCAGCTTGGTGGAGGGGGTTGATATCTATAATTCACCCCTCCACTTT. Amino acids: CASSLVEGVDIYNSPLHF.